Below, 13 T cell receptor beta chains from the same sample are listed, as sequenced in a study of T cells after yellow fever vaccination. TCRdb fed the 5' RACE reads into MiXCR, producing one record per CDR3 protein. There are a few hundred thousand distinct CDR3 sequences in the sample; roughly 5% occur only once, and less than 3.5% lies in the top ten. Sample: CD4+ T cells sorted from PBMCs, taken on the day of the yellow fever booster vaccination. These receptors were taken from a man in his late teens or twenties who received the YFV17D yellow fever vaccine.

This clonotype was recorded a few times. The rearrangement joins TRBV7-2 to TRBJ1-2; a weak D match, TRBD1 (5 bases). Trimming left V 4 bases short and J 5 bases short, with 23 bases between. The CDR3 covers 17 residues. Germline V CDR1 and CDR2: SGHTA, FQGNSA. DNA of the CDR3: TGTGCCAGCAGCTGGGGACCGATGCGCCTAGGGGCTTATGGCTACACCTTC. Encoded protein: CASSWGPMRLGAYGYTF.

V usage is TRBV20-1 and J usage is TRBJ1-2; TRBD1 aligns across 7 bases. Losses at the gene ends were 3 bases for V and 3 bases for J; bases not matched to a gene: 13. Germline CDR1 and CDR2: DFQATT and SNEGSKA (reference sequence). The CDR3 spans 16 residues. CDR3 region: CSARVFRAGGYYGYTF. The CDR3 DNA is TGCAGTGCTAGGGTCTTCCGGGCAGGGGGATACTATGGCTACACCTTC.

This clonotype has a count of ten or more. V and J are TRBV18 and TRBJ2-7; tentative D call: TRBD1 (6 bases). V was cut by 0 bases and J by 6 bases, with 18 bases left in between. Germline values: CDR1 KGHSH, CDR2 LQKENI. The CDR3 length is 16 residues. The CDR3 DNA reads TGTGCCAGCTCACCACCCGGAGGCAGGGGAGTCGGCGAGCAGTACGTC. Its translation: CASSPPGGRGVGEQYV.

This clonotype was counted at least ten times. V usage is TRBV6-2 or TRBV6-3 and J usage is TRBJ2-1; possibly TRBD1 for D (5 bases). Germline CDR1 and CDR2: MNHEY and SVGEGT. This CDR3 has 14 amino acids. Deletions cut 8 bases from V and 2 bases from J, with 13 bases between. DNA of the CDR3: TGTGCCAGCCGTCGACAGAGAACCTACAATGAGCAGTTCTTC. It yields the protein CASRRQRTYNEQFF.

This clonotype was counted a few times. This rearrangement joins TRBV7-9 to TRBJ2-5; D remains ambiguous. CDR3 size: 14 residues. Looked up from germline, CDR1 is SEHNR and CDR2 is FQNEAQ (reference sequence). Trimming took off 3 bases at V and 7 bases at J, with 15 bases between the two ends. CDR3 amino acids: CASSFLYRVGTQYF. As DNA, the CDR3 is TGTGCCAGCAGCTTCCTCTACCGGGTCGGGACCCAGTACTTC.

This clonotype came up a few times. The genes are TRBV7-2 and TRBJ2-1, with D uncertain. Germline CDR1 is SGHTA and CDR2 is FQGNSA. CDR3 length: 14 residues. Trimming removed 3 bases from V and 10 bases from J, with 16 bases in between. The CDR3 loop is CASSLRSRAVEQFF. The CDR3 DNA reads TGTGCCAGCAGCTTGAGATCTCGGGCCGTCGAGCAGTTCTTC.

V gene TRBV20-1 combines with J gene TRBJ2-5; D gene uncertain. CDR3 length: 15 amino acids. Germline V CDR1 and CDR2: DFQATT, SNEGSKA (reference sequence). V lost 3 bases and J lost 2, with 16 bases in between. CDR3 in amino acids: CSASGLKSEQETQYF. CDR3 in DNA: TGCAGTGCTAGTGGCCTAAAGAGCGAGCAAGAGACCCAGTACTTC.

In this sample, this clonotype turned up many times. The rearrangement links TRBV20-1 to TRBJ2-3; either TRBD1 or TRBD2 may fit D (6 bases each). Germline CDR1 and CDR2: DFQATT and SNEGSKA (reference sequence). The CDR3 runs to 15 residues. The ends were cut back, 3 bases at V and 2 bases at J, with 15 bases in the middle. CDR3 DNA sequence: TGCAGTGCTAGGGGCCCGGGGGCTTCCACAGATACGCAGTATTTT. This gives the protein CSARGPGASTDTQYF.

This clonotype was seen a handful of times. The chain links TRBV6-2 or TRBV6-3 to TRBJ1-5; the D is unclear. The V end lost 6 bases, the J end lost 4 bases, and 16 bases lay between the germline ends. The V gene's germline CDR1 is MNHEY and CDR2 SVGEGT. This CDR3 has 15 residues. CDR3 region: CASSQGRLRNQPQHF. The CDR3 coding sequence is TGTGCCAGCAGCCAAGGGAGACTACGAAATCAGCCCCAGCATTTT.

This clonotype was seen a few times. The gene calls are TRBV5-4 and TRBJ1-1; no firm D call. The germline V and J ends were trimmed by 0 bases and 4 bases, with 10 bases remaining between them. Germline CDR1 SGHNT, CDR2 YYREEE (reference sequence). The CDR3 loop spans 14 amino acids. CDR3 region: CASSLAEDLTEAFF. CDR3 nucleotide sequence: TGTGCCAGCAGCTTGGCCGAGGACCTCACTGAAGCTTTCTTT.

The rearrangement links TRBV9 to TRBJ1-1; D is unresolved. The CDR3 totals 13 residues. Per the germline V gene, CDR1 is SGDLS and CDR2 is YYNGEE. V was shortened by 0 bases and J by 1 base, with 4 bases between the two germline ends. CDR3 nucleotide sequence: TGTGCCAGCAGCGTAGTTCGGAACACTGAAGCTTTCTTT. This codes for CASSVVRNTEAFF.

This clonotype has just a few counts. The J gene is TRBJ1-1, the V gene TRBV6-2 or TRBV6-3, with D maybe TRBD1 (5 bases). V was trimmed by 3 bases and J by 6 bases, leaving 11 bases between them. CDR3 length equals 13 residues. Germline V lookup: CDR1 MNHEY, CDR2 SVGEGT. CDR3 sequence: CASSYGVGPEAFF. CDR3 bases: TGTGCCAGCAGTTATGGAGTGGGGCCTGAAGCTTTCTTT.

To note about this clonotype: A junction end diverges from the germline sequence, so it may reflect a read error. The chain links TRBV20-1 to TRBJ2-3; weak D call: TRBD1 (7 bases). Germline lookup yields CDR1 DFQATT and CDR2 SNEGSKA (reference sequence). This CDR3 is 15 amino acids long. CDR3 nucleotides: TGCAGCGCTAGAAGGGCGGAGGGGGCCGGAGATACGCAGTATTTT. This sequence encodes CSARRAEGAGDTQYF.